This entry lists 16 T cell receptor beta chains sequenced from one sample in a study of regulatory T cells in long-lasting Graves disease. Stated time point: newly diagnosed GD, antithyroid drugs for less than 3 months. The TCR library was made from RNA that had been extracted from PBMCs in TRIzol. Building of the TCR beta libraries involved iRepertoire HTBI primers and Arm-PCR of CDR3 regions. Each CDR3 protein gets one entry after TCRdb re-called the multiplex PCR reads with MiXCR. The repertoire consists of around 470,000 distinct CDR3 sequences, with 14% occurring once and the leading ten covering more than 15%. These data also featured in a second study, about T cells in Graves' hyperthyroidism and ophthalmopathy.

The sample in question was peripheral blood mononuclear cells (PBMCs), obtained at new diagnosis, from a patient treated with antithyroid drugs. Receptors were obtained from a woman aged 50 to 60 with Graves disease.

This clonotype showed up many times. The V call is TRBV9, the J call TRBJ1-6; TRBD1 agrees at 7 bases. This CDR3 is 14 amino acids long. Per germline, CDR1 SGDLS and CDR2 YYNGEE. Losses at the gene ends were 0 bases for V and 11 bases for J; bases not matched to a gene: 5. The CDR3 DNA follows: TGTGCCAGCAGCGTAGAAGGGACAGCCGCACCCCTCCACTTT. It yields the protein CASSVEGTAAPLHF.

The CDR3 sequence is CASSPPTGSGANVLTF. CDR3 sequence (DNA): TGTGCCAGCTCACCACCTACAGGCTCTGGGGCCAACGTCCTGACTTTC. This chain joins TRBV18 and TRBJ2-6; D is possibly TRBD1 (5 bases). The CDR3 has 16 amino acids. Germline lookup yields CDR1 KGHSH and CDR2 LQKENI. The V gene lost 0 bases and the J gene lost 0 bases, with 6 bases spanning the gap.

This clonotype was recorded many times. The V call is TRBV28, the J call TRBJ2-2, with TRBD2 matching over 13 bases. Trimming removed 3 bases from V and 5 bases from J; junction bases left unmatched: 12. Germline assignment: CDR1 MDHEN and CDR2 SYDVKM. The CDR3 runs to 19 residues. CDR3 DNA sequence: TGTGCCAGCAGTTTGTTCACGGGACTAGCGGGATCTCGTACCGGGGAGCTGTTTTTT. Its translation: CASSLFTGLAGSRTGELFF.

In this sample, this clonotype turned up many times. This chain uses TRBV20-1 with TRBJ2-3, with TRBD2 matching 8 bases. V shed 5 bases, J shed 0 bases, and the junction held 7 bases outside the gene matches. The CDR3 totals 15 residues. Germline CDR1 reads DFQATT; CDR2 reads SNEGSKA (reference sequence). CDR3 protein: CSAAFRLASTDTQYF. CDR3 DNA: TGCAGTGCTGCCTTCCGACTAGCGAGCACAGATACGCAGTATTTT.

Worth noting for this clonotype: An end of the junction differs from the germline gene, which may be a read error. The chain uses TRBV29-1 and TRBJ2-7; TRBD1 matches 9 bases. Germline CDR1 and CDR2: SQVTM and ANQGSEA. The CDR3 runs to 15 residues. Here the CDR3 DNA reads TGCAGCGTTCAAGACCAGGACAGGGGTGTCCACGAGCAGTACTTC. It codes for CSVQDQDRGVHEQYF.

Ten or more counts support this clonotype. V and J are TRBV7-2 and TRBJ1-2; D remains ambiguous. V was shortened by 2 bases and J by 3 bases, with 7 bases between the two germline ends. The germline gives CDR1 SGHTA, CDR2 FQGNSA. The CDR3 has 13 amino acids. The CDR3 bases are TGTGCCAGCAGCTTATTCCGCGACTATGGCTACACCTTC. This gives the protein CASSLFRDYGYTF.

At least ten counts were recorded for this clonotype. This chain connects TRBV5-1 to TRBJ2-1; TRBD1 agrees at 7 bases. This CDR3 spans 15 amino acids. Germline CDR1 and CDR2: SGHRS and YFSETQ. V gave up 0 bases and J gave up 8 bases; unmatched junction bases: 8. CDR3 region: CASSLVPGGLDEQFF. CDR3 bases: TGCGCCAGCAGCTTGGTACCAGGGGGTTTGGATGAGCAGTTCTTC.

The chain recombines TRBV30 with TRBJ1-5; no clear D gene. CDR1 is GTSNPN, CDR2 SVGIG, per germline (reference sequence). Trimming pared 5 bases from V and 0 bases from J, leaving 8 bases between. The CDR3 spans 13 residues. The chain's CDR3 is CAWGRNSNQPQHF. The DNA for the CDR3 is TGTGCCTGGGGACGGAATAGCAATCAGCCCCAGCATTTT. Variable domain in full (rest from reference TRBV30 and TRBJ1-5): SQTIHQWPATLVQPVGSPLSLECTVEGTSNPNLYWYRQAAGRGLQLLFYSVGIGQISSEVPQNLSASRPQDRQFILSSKKLLLSDSGFYLCAWGRNSNQPQHFGDGTRLSIL.

This clonotype was detected ten times or more. This chain uses TRBV28 with TRBJ1-6; TRBD1 aligns across 7 bases. The germline CDR1 and CDR2 sequences are MDHEN and SYDVKM. V trimming: 6 bases; J trimming: 4 bases; junction bases outside the gene matches: 12. The CDR3 totals 17 residues. CDR3 bases: TGTGCCAGCAGCCAACGACAGGGATACCTTTATAATTCACCCCTCCACTTT. As protein: CASSQRQGYLYNSPLHF.

The sample holds many counts of this clonotype. V usage is TRBV18 and J usage is TRBJ2-7, with 9 bases identical to TRBD1. Germline CDR1 is KGHSH and CDR2 is LQKENI. The CDR3 is 15 amino acids. Trimming cost V 0 bases and J 2 bases; bases outside gene matches: 2. The CDR3 sequence is CASSPPGQGPYEQYF. CDR3 in DNA: TGTGCCAGCTCACCACCGGGACAGGGTCCCTACGAGCAGTACTTC.

This clonotype turned up a few times. This chain joins TRBV19 and TRBJ2-2; D is unclear. This CDR3 has 15 residues. The V end was cut by 4 bases, the J end by 1 base, with 10 bases between. CDR1 is LNHDA, CDR2 SQIVND, per germline (reference sequence). The CDR3 protein is CASSTSGQNTGELFF. CDR3 in DNA: TGTGCCAGTAGTACCTCCGGGCAGAACACCGGGGAGCTGTTTTTT.

This clonotype was observed at least ten times. J is TRBJ2-1 and V is TRBV29-1; 7 bases fit TRBD2. CDR1 and CDR2 (germline): SQVTM, ANQGSEA. V gave up 4 bases and J gave up 4 bases; unmatched junction bases: 10. The CDR3 loop spans 15 amino acids. The CDR3 coding sequence is TGCAGCGTTGGTATGGTAGCGGGCAGGTACAATGAGCAGTTCTTC. It specifies CSVGMVAGRYNEQFF.

This clonotype was found many times. The chain links TRBV6-1 to TRBJ2-5; the match to TRBD2 covers 7 bases. CDR1 is MNHNS and CDR2 is SASEGT in the germline V gene. V lost 6 bases and J lost 2; bases outside the gene matches: 9. The CDR3 is made up of 15 amino acids. The CDR3 bases are TGTGCCAGCAGCTCAAGGACTAGTCGACAAGAGACCCAGTACTTC. Encoded protein: CASSSRTSRQETQYF.

Points on this clonotype: Sequence at one end of the junction differs from germline and may be a read error. CDR3 DNA sequence: TGTGCTAGCAGCCACTGGGGTGAGACCCAGTACTTC. Its protein is CASSHWGETQYF. The chain recombines TRBV7-7 with TRBJ2-5; unclear D gene. Germline V gene lookup returns CDR1 SSHAT and CDR2 FNYEAQ (reference sequence). The CDR3 runs 12 residues.

This clonotype was counted many times. The genes are TRBV28 and TRBJ1-5, with D uncertain. Germline assignment: CDR1 MDHEN and CDR2 SYDVKM. This CDR3 has 15 amino acids. The V and J ends lost 2 bases and 3 bases respectively, with 11 bases between them. The CDR3 spells CASSLEEVNNQPQHF. CDR3 sequence (DNA): TGTGCCAGCAGTTTAGAGGAGGTCAACAATCAGCCCCAGCATTTT.

This clonotype was detected many times. The J gene is TRBJ2-7, the V gene TRBV6-1, with D perhaps matching TRBD1 (6 bases). The CDR3 runs 14 residues. In germline, CDR1 is MNHNS, CDR2 SASEGT. Deletions cut 6 bases from V and 5 bases from J, with 17 bases between. CDR3: CASRPTTGSNEQYF. The CDR3 bases are TGTGCCAGCAGGCCAACCACAGGGAGCAACGAGCAGTACTTC.